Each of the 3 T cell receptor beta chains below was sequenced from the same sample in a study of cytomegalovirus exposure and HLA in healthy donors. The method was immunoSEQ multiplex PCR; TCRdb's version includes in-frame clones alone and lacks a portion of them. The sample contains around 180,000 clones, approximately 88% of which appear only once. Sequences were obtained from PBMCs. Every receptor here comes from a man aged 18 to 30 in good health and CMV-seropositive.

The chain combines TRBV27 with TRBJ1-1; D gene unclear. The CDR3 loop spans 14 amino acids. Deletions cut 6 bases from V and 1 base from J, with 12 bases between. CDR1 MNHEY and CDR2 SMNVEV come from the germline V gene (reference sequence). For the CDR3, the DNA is TGTGCCAGCAGCCCATACGAGGCGAACACTGAAGCTTTCTTT. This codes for CASSPYEANTEAFF.

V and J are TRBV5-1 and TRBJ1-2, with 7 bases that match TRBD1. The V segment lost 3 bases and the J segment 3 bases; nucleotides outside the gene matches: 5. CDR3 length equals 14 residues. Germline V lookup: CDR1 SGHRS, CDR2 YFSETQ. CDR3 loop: CASSWDQGDYGYTF. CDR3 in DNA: TGCGCCAGCAGCTGGGATCAGGGGGACTATGGCTACACCTTC.

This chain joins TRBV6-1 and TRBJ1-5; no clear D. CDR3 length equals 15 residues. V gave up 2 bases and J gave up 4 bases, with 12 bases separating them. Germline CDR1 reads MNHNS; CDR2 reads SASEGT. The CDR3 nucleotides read TGTGCCAGCAGTGAATTAGGCCAGGTGAATCAGCCCCAGCATTTT. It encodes CASSELGQVNQPQHF.